This T cell receptor beta chain was sequenced in a study of regulatory T cells in long-lasting Graves disease. The study's findings and limits: With some 2,800 shared public clonotypes, persistent patients exceeded new patients, who shared over 950.

Relying on iRepertoire HTBI primers and Arm-PCR of CDR3 regions, the team built TCR beta libraries. TCRdb re-called the multiplex PCR reads through MiXCR, storing one row per CDR3 protein. The table has 300,000 to 450,000 distinct CDR3 sequences, around a sixth seen once. This sample's time point: newly diagnosed GD, antithyroid drugs for less than 3 months. Following extraction of RNA from PBMCs, that RNA was used to make the TCR library. This clonotype showed up many times. Its antigen remains unidentified. The CDR3 has 11 amino acids. Trimming shortened V by 7 bases and J by 1 base, and 4 bases separated the two germline ends. The germline gives CDR1 MDHEN, CDR2 SYDVKM.

The sample consisted of peripheral blood mononuclear cells (PBMCs), taken at new diagnosis, from a patient treated with antithyroid drugs. The receptor comes from a female donor with Graves disease. V and J are TRBV28 and TRBJ1-1; D not certain. The CDR3: CASTANTEAFF. The CDR3 DNA reads TGTGCCAGCACAGCGAACACTGAAGCTTTCTTT.